The present entry profiles one T cell receptor (beta chain) with its context. V was cut by 8 bases and J by 7 bases, with 20 bases left in between. CDR3 size: 14 residues. Per the germline V gene, CDR1 is MDHEN and CDR2 is SYDVKM. Both subsets, CD45RA+ naive and CD45RA-negative memory, were split from the CD4+ cells. Deep was the level used in running the assay. It was across several immunoSEQ plates that each subset's genomic DNA was evenly split. The assay was immunoSEQ multiplex PCR, and TCRdb's table has in-frame clones only and misses some. The sample has 2 million to 2.5 million clones; approximately 95% are singletons. This specimen comes from a study of shared clonotypes between healthy human individuals. Study-wide context: Per donor, CD8 memory used one plate, CD8 naive used two, CD4 memory used three and CD4 naive used three.

Sequencing was performed on naive CD4+ T cells from PBMCs. Subset here: CD45RA+ positively selected. This clonotype originated in a man aged 18-30 years in good health. Some clones in this sample may be carry-over from other donors' samples. The chain recombines TRBV28 with TRBJ2-5; the D gene is possibly TRBD1 (5 bases). This chain's CDR3 is CASRSDSPEGTQYF. The CDR3, as DNA: TGTGCCAGCCGATCCGACAGCCCCGAAGGGACCCAGTACTTC.